The source of this TCR beta chain is a study of identical twins. Study observations and caveats: Zero-insertion results could be subject to partial confounding by invariant MAIT and iNKT cells. Twins showed weaker excess sharing in their beta out-of-frame sequences.

This clonotype has at least ten counts. Its antigen is not known. TCRdb ran MiXCR on the 5' RACE reads and lists one entry per CDR3 protein. Seen here are about 220,000 distinct CDR3 sequences, 6% to 8.5% observed once, and the top ten hold under 6%. This sample was also put to use in a study of yellow fever vaccine responses in identical twins.

Sequencing input: CD8+ T cells sorted from blood. The sequence was obtained from a woman aged 18-29 years in good health.

CDR3 amino acids: CASSPIEGGGDDSPLHF. In DNA, the CDR3 is TGTGCCAGCAGCCCGATTGAAGGAGGGGGCGATGATTCACCCCTCCACTTT. The chain employs TRBV7-9 and TRBJ1-6, with TRBD1 matching over 7 bases. CDR3 length: 17 amino acids. The junction had 15 bases not matched to a gene; V was cut back by 5 bases and J by 8 bases. Looked up from germline, CDR1 is SEHNR and CDR2 is FQNEAQ (reference sequence).